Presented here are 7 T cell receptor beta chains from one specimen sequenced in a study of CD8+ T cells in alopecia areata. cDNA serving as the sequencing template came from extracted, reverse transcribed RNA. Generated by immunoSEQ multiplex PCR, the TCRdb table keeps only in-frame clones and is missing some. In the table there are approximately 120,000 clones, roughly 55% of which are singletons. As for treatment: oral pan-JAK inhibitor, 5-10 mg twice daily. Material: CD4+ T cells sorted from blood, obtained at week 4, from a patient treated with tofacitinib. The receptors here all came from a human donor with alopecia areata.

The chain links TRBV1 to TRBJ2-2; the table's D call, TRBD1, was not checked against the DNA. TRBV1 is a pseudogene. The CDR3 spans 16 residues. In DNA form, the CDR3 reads TGCACCAGCAGCCAATACAGGGGGCGTCACACCGGGGAGCTGTTTTTT. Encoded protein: CTSSQYRGRHTGELFF.

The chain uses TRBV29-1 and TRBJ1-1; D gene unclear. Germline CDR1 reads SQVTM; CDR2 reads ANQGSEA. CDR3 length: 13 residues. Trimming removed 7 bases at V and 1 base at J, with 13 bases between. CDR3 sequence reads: CSAHSLSNTEAFF. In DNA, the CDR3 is TGCAGCGCACACAGCTTATCGAACACTGAAGCTTTCTTT.

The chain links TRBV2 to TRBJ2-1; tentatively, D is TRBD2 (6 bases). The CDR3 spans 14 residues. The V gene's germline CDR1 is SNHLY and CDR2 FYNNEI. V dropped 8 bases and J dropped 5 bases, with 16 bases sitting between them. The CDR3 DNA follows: TGTGCCAGCCAGATCCGGGACTGGCACAATGAGCAGTTCTTC. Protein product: CASQIRDWHNEQFF.

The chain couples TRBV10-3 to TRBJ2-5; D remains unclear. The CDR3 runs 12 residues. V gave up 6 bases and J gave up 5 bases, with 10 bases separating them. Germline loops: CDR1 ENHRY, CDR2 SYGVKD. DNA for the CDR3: TGTGCCATCAGCGAATCGAAGGAGACCCAGTACTTC. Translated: CAISESKETQYF.

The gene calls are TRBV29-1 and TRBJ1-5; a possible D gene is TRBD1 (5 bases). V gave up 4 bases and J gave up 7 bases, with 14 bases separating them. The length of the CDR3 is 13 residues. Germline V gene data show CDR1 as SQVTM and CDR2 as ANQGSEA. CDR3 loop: CSVAMGVKQPQHF. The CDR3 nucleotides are TGCAGCGTTGCTATGGGGGTTAAGCAGCCCCAGCATTTT.

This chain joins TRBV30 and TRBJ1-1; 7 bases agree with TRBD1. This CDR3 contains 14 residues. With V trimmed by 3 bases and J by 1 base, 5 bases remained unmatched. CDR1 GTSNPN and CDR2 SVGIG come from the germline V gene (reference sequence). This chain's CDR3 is CAWRGDRANTEAFF. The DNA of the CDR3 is TGTGCCTGGAGGGGTGACAGGGCGAACACTGAAGCTTTCTTT.

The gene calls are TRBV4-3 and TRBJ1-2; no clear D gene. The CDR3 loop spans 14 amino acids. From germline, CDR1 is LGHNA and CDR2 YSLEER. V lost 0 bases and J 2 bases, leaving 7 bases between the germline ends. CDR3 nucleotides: TGCGCCAGCAGCCAAGAAAGAATCAACTATGGCTACACCTTC. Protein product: CASSQERINYGYTF.